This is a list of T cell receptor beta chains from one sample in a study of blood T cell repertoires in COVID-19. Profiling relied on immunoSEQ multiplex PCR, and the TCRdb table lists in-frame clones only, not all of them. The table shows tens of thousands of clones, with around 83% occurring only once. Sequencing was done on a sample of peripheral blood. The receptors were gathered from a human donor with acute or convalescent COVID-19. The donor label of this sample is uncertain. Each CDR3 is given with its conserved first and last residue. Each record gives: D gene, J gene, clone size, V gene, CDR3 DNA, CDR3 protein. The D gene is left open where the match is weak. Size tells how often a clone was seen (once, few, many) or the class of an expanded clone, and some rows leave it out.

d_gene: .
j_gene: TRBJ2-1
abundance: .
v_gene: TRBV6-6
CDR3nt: TGTGCCAGCAGTCACAACGCCCCCCCCGGCGGTGTCAATGAGCAGTTCTTC
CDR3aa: CASSHNAPPGGVNEQFF

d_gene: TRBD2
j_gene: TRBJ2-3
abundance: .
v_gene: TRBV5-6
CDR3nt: TGTGCCAGCAGTCGACTAGCGGGAGACGTAGATACGCAGTATTTT
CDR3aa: CASSRLAGDVDTQYF

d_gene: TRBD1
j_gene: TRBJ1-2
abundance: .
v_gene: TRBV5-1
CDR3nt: TGCGCCAGCAGCTCTTCAGGGGGCAGGTATGGCTACACCTTC
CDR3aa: CASSSSGGRYGYTF

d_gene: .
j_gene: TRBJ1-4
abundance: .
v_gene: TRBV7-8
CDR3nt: TGTGCCAGCAGCTCGCAGGGAGGCAATGCTAATGAAAAACTGTTTTTT
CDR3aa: CASSSQGGNANEKLFF

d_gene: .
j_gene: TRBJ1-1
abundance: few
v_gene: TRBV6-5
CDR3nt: TGTGCCAGCCTCGCGGGGGTGCCGAACACTGAAGCTTTCTTT
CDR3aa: CASLAGVPNTEAFF

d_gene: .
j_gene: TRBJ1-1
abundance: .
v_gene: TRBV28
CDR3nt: TGTGCCAGCAGCTTGCCCCCTGGCAGGGGTAACACTGAAGCTTTCTTT
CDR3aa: CASSLPPGRGNTEAFF

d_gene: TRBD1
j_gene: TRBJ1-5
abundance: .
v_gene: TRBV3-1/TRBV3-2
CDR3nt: TGTGCCAGCAGTTCCGGGACAGGGGGAATGGGGCAGCCCCAGCATTTT
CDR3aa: CASSSGTGGMGQPQHF

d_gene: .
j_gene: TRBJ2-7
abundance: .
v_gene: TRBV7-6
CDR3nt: TGTGCCAGCAGCTCCCTCCCCTCCTACGAGCAGTACTTC
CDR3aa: CASSSLPSYEQYF

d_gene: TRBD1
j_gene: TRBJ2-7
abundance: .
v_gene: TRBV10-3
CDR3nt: TGTGCCATCAGGCAGACAGGGTTTGCCCACGAGCAGTACTTC
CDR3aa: CAIRQTGFAHEQYF

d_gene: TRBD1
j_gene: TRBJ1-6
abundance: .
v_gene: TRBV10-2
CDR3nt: TGCGCCACCCGACAGGGCGCGGTTTCACCCCTCCACTTT
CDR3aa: CATRQGAVSPLHF

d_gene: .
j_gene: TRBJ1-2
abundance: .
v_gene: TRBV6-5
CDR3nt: TGTGCCAGCAGTCTCAGGGGTCACTATGGCTACACCTTC
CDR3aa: CASSLRGHYGYTF

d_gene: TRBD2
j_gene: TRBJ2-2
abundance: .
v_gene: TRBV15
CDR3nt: TGTGCCACCAGCGGGGGTAGCGGGAGGGTTAACACCGGGGAGCTGTTTTTT
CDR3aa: CATSGGSGRVNTGELFF

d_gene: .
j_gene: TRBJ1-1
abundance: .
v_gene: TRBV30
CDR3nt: TGTGCCTGGGCCCGAACAACTGAAGCTTTCTTT
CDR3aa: CAWARTTEAFF

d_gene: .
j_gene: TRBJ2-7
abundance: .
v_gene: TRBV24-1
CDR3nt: TGTGCCAGGTACCTACGAGTCTCCTACGAGCAGTACTTC
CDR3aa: CARYLRVSYEQYF